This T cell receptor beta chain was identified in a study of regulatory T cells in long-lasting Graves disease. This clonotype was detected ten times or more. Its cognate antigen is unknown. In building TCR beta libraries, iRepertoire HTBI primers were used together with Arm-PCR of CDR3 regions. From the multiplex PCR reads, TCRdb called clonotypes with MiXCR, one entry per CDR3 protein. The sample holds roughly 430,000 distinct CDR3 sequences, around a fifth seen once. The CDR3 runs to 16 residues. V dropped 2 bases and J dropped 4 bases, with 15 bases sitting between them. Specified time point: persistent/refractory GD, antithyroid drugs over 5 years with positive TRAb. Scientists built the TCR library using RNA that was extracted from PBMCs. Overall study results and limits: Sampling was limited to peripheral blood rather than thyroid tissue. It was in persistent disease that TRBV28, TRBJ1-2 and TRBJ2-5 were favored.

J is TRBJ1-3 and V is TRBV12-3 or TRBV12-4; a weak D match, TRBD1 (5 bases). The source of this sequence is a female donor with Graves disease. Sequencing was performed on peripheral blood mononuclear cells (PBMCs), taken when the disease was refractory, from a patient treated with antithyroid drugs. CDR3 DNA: TGTGCCAGCAGTTTACGAGTCGGGACGCGGGGAAACACCATATATTTT. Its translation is CASSLRVGTRGNTIYF.